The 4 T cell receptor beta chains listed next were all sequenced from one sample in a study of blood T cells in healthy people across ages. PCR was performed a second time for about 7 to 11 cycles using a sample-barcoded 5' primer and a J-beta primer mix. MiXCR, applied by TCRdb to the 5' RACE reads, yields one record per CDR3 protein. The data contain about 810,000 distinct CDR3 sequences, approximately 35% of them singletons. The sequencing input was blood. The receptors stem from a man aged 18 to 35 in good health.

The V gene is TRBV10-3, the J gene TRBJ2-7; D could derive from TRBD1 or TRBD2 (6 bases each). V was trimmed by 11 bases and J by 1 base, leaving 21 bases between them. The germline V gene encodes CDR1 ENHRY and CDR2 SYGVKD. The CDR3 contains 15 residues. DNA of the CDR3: TGTGCCTCCATCGGGGGCAGGACGGATTCCTACGAGCAGTACTTC. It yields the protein CASIGGRTDSYEQYF.

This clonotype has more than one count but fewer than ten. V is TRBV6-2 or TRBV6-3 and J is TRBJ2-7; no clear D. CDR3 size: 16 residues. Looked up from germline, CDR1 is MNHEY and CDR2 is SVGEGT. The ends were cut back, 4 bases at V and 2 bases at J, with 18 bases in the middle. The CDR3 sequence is CASSFTLSAATYEQYF. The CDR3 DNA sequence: TGTGCCAGCAGTTTCACCCTTTCAGCCGCGACCTACGAGCAGTACTTC.

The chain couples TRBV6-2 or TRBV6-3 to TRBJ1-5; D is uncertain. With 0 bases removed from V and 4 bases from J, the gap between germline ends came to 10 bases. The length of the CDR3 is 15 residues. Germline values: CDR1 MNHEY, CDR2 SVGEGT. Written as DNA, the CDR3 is TGTGCCAGCAGTTACTCCGCCAGGAATAATCAGCCCCAGCATTTT. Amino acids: CASSYSARNNQPQHF.

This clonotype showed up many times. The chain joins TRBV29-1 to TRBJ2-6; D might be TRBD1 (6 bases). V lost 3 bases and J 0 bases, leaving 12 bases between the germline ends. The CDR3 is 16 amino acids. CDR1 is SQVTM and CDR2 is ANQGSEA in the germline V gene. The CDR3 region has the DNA TGCAGCGTTGAGCACAGGGAACTCTCTGGGGCCAACGTCCTGACTTTC. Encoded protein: CSVEHRELSGANVLTF.